This TCR beta chain stems from a study of T cell responses to AZD1222 COVID-19 vaccine. The wider study: Pooling was applied to second doses at about 4 or about 12 weeks.

A word on this clone: Its antigen is currently unknown.

Data came from immunoSEQ multiplex PCR; TCRdb stores just in-frame clones and leaves some out. The sample lists fewer than 300,000 clones, roughly 93% occurring once. Regarding the study as a whole: Within unmutated variant regions lay the reported targets of nearly half of spike-specific TCRs.

Sequenced here: peripheral blood, sampled on day 0 of AZD1222 vaccination. The source of this sequence is an adult in good health.

The CDR3 sequence is CASSLVGAGGEQFF. For the CDR3, the DNA is TGCGCCAGCAGCTTGGTCGGGGCGGGGGGTGAGCAGTTCTTC. The chain combines TRBV5-1 with TRBJ2-1; 8 nucleotides line up with TRBD2. CDR1 SGHRS and CDR2 YFSETQ come from the germline V gene. CDR3 length equals 14 residues. J was trimmed by 9 bases and V by 0 bases; bases with no gene match: 5.